Below, one TCR beta chain is given with its context. This sample is part of a study of blood T cell repertoires in COVID-19. In the study overall: Samples came from the United States, Italy and Spain, spanning acute and convalescent COVID-19.

Participants' own reports of clinical history determined their cohort assignment. Methods used by the authors: Reference gene primer amplification gave nucleated cell count estimates. TCRdb's table, derived via immunoSEQ multiplex PCR, lists solely in-frame clones and lacks some. V, J and clone size reflect that table, while D and trimming were determined from the DNA. The repertoire consists of more than 250,000 clones, with 80% to 85% occurring once and the leading ten covering less than 5.5%. This CDR3 region has 17 residues. Trimming shortened V by 5 bases and J by 0 bases, and 18 bases separated the two germline ends. Germline CDR1 and CDR2: SEHNR and FQNEAQ (reference sequence).

Sequencing was done on a sample of PBMCs or T cells enriched from blood (not recorded which). The origin of this receptor is a man aged 40-49 years who had been exposed to COVID-19. The V call is TRBV7-9, the J call TRBJ2-3; D perhaps matches TRBD2 (5 bases). DNA of the CDR3: TGTGCCAGCAGCCAAGGTCGGGGATCGTCTAGCACAGATACGCAGTATTTT. Translating it yields CASSQGRGSSSTDTQYF.